This T cell receptor beta chain was identified during a study of cytomegalovirus exposure and HLA in healthy donors (dated by TCRdb to 2015 to 2018). In the study overall: An earlier analysis of some 620 of the donors reported approximately 300 Gb of sequence data and around 120 million unique TCR beta sequences obtained from approximately 180 million T cells. About 300 gigabases of sequencing data and 80 million or so unique TCR sequences were included in an early release covering about 700 HLA-typed donors. Among the roughly 400 genotyped donors, around 81% belonged to the genetic ancestry cluster associated with self-reported Caucasian donors. The aim of the study was to test whether cataloging public T cell receptors could identify signatures of past pathogen exposure. Using immunosequencing, the study profiled T cell repertoires from 500 to 800 subjects and related those repertoires to cytomegalovirus serostatus. Along with the roughly 710-subject first cohort, a separate validation cohort of over a hundred different subjects was used. To predict cytomegalovirus infection status, the study combined high-throughput TCR immunosequencing, statistical association of individual TCRs with disease status, and machine learning. To study patterns of TCR occurrence, a later analysis re-analyzed previously published TCR beta repertoires from 500 to 850 donors and added high-resolution HLA genotyping. Rather than drawing on any new phenotypic data, the later analysis identified candidate immune exposures from TCR beta sequences and the way those sequences occurred across donors. To decide whether each TCR beta V gene segment behaved as functional or pseudogenic, an earlier analysis of some 600 of the donors relied on high-throughput TCR beta sequencing. Donor age, sex, ethnicity and CMV serostatus were compiled alongside the repertoire data. In a later genetic analysis, genome-wide SNP genotypes for about three fifths of the 666 donors were used, and that subset was treated as a discovery cohort. Every repertoire in the discovery cohort had been generated on one and the same sequencing platform. HLA typing covered class I and class II loci at four-digit resolution. The number of typed donors differed by locus: roughly 629-640 for A, B, C, DRB1 and DQB1; 522 for DQA1; roughly 600 for DPA1; and 400 to 480 for DPB1. A handful of DR-DQ haplotypes were handled as single units for association and clustering because linkage in the cohort was strong. Across approximately 400 genotyped donors of the cohort, an average of approximately 240,000 unique TCR beta nucleotide sequences per donor were sequenced, and around 19% of those sequences were non-productive.

Points on this clone: The clone's antigen remains unknown. Per-nucleotide qualities are absent, and no much larger clonotype sits a single base away.

Library creation used the immunoSEQ multiplex PCR assay. For the multiplex PCR, a mixture combining 60 forward primers for TCR Vbeta segments and 13 reverse primers for TCR Jbeta segments was used. Amplification of the CDR3 region of rearranged TCR beta genes was performed with a multiplex PCR assay on genomic DNA. The Illumina HiSeq System was used to sequence the amplified TCR beta libraries as 87-base-pair reads. Per the original workflow: Across the roughly 600 repertoires, a later analysis counted tens of millions of unique TCR beta chains, roughly 11 million of which were shared by at least two donors. Raw reads were error-corrected and collapsed into unique sequences with a nearest-neighbor algorithm that merged closely related sequences to remove PCR and sequencing errors. Alignment of CDR3 sequences to IMGT reference sequences was used to assign V, D and J gene segments. For a sequence to be retained, at least a six-nucleotide match to both a V gene segment and a J gene segment was required. A rearrangement counted as productive if the CDR3 had no stop codons and remained in frame with V and J, and every other rearrangement counted as non-productive. CDR3 was defined according to IMGT convention as the region running from the second conserved V-encoded cysteine to the conserved J-encoded phenylalanine. In an earlier analysis of approximately 590 of the donors, sequences lacking an unambiguous match to a single V gene segment were excluded. An earlier analysis of just under 600 of the donors called V segments functional above 56.7% productive rearrangements and segregating when the between-donor standard deviation exceeded 5%. A statistical classification framework was built for diagnosing cytomegalovirus status from the catalog of TCR beta chain sequences. In a later analysis, TCR nucleotide sequences were compared against IMGT/GENE-DB human TR gene sequences so that V and J genes could be assigned. The TCRdist pipeline was used in a later analysis to assign CDR3 sequences and most-parsimonious VDJ recombination scenarios. In a later analysis, each TCR beta chain was defined by its CDR3 amino acid sequence together with its V-gene family, and reads without a unique V-gene family were excluded. A later analysis removed several hundred highly shared, low-generation-probability nucleotide sequences to deal with suspected cross-contamination and a sequencing artifact. In a later analysis, a clonal expansion index was calculated for each public chain from normalized within-repertoire ranks of inferred template counts. In a later analysis, generation probabilities were computed with a VDJ recombination model fitted to out-of-frame rearrangements, and the resulting probabilities were checked against IGoR. Hypergeometric tests were used in a later analysis to score TCR-TCR, TCR-HLA and TCR-CMV co-occurrence, with a repertoire-size bias correction applied to the TCR pairs. False discovery rates were estimated in a later analysis by permuting HLA or CMV assignments 20 times. In a later analysis, co-occurring TCRs were grouped using DBSCAN, and TCRdist sequence similarity was added for clustering within HLA-allele-positive subsets. Co-occurrence clustering excluded repertoires with fewer than 30,000 or more than 120,000 public chains, plus five with anomalous nucleotide sharing. Held by TCRdb, this immuneACCESS table contains in-frame sequences only and omits some clones. Under half of the omission traces to an unresolved V gene where checked; the cause of the rest is unknown. Clonal size and the V and J genes are those of that table, whereas D and trimming came from the DNA. The sample table records around 150,000 clones; 75% of these occur just once. Over 4.5% of the sample lies in the top ten.

Points the paper makes about the study in general: The cohort was sequenced for TCR beta chains only, and without alpha or paired-chain data the features that could be detected were limited. Immune exposure information for the cohort was limited to CMV serostatus. A later analysis found that HLA-associated TCR beta chains were more clonally expanded and had lower generation probabilities than equally common non-associated chains. According to a later genetic analysis, donors in an Asian-associated ancestry cluster had fewer N-insertions in productive TCRs than the approximately 700-donor mean. A cluster of highly shared sequence variants was judged likely to be a technical artifact of the sequencing pipeline. Specific HLA alleles were associated with 18,000 or so TCR beta sequences at a false discovery rate of 0.05 in a later analysis. In an earlier analysis of approximately 590 of the donors, most TCR beta V segments appeared in productive rearrangements about 87% or about 30% of the time, broadly matching IMGT annotations. Across donors, most TCR sequences were observed very rarely, whereas some public TCRs were present in many individuals. Three of the identified cytomegalovirus-associated TCR beta chains were confirmed in vitro to be specific for cytomegalovirus antigens. A further reported finding was that TCR beta sequences accurately predicted the HLA-A and HLA-B alleles for most subjects in the first cohort. A later analysis reported that several top co-occurrence clusters appeared linked to parvovirus B19, influenza, CMV and Epstein-Barr virus. Because counts were too low, roughly 17 rarely observed V segments, including chromosome 9 orphons, were left out of the earlier analysis of 587 of the donors. Cytomegalovirus status was reported to be diagnosed by the classifier with high specificity and sensitivity in both the original and validation cohorts. V-gene and J-gene trimming of TCR beta chains was associated with a missense DCLRE1C variant in a later genetic analysis, and the association was replicated in an independent cohort. A later analysis found that most CMV-associated TCR beta chains appeared HLA-restricted, with HLA associations seemingly driven largely by CMV exposure. The authors suggested that the approach could potentially be generalized to other disease states and immunological phenotypes. Because HLA typing was unavailable for some donors at each locus, only the typed subset was used in association tests. In the study, about 150 TCR beta chains were listed as associated with cytomegalovirus. Correlated functional status among segregating V segments might reflect linkage disequilibrium, but an unknown experimental factor could not be ruled out. Some IMGT-functional V segments, including TRBV6-2 and TRBV6-3, could not be told apart with the 87-base-pair reads, so those segments were excluded. A later analysis found that TCR association rates varied across HLA loci, with DRB1 alleles showing the most associated TCRs and HLA-C alleles the fewest. When HLA alleles, especially DR and DQ, strongly co-occurred, TCR associations were difficult to assign to individual alleles. Presence/absence analyses assumed roughly uniform sequencing depth across donors, an assumption that may not hold.

The cohort consisted of 600 or so healthy bone marrow donors. Cohort members were all nominally healthy when sampled, although unrecorded immune exposures were likely present. The donor tested CMV seronegative, placing the donor among the roughly 340 seronegative members of the cohort. A peripheral blood sample was provided by each donor, and peripheral blood mononuclear cells were used for TCR beta sequencing. Genomic DNA was extracted from the blood cell samples with the Qiagen DNeasy Blood Extraction Kit. Trimming accounts for 1 base at V and 4 bases at J, while the number of junction bases matched to no gene is 7. According to the germline V gene, CDR1 reads LGHNA and CDR2 reads YSLEER. Including cysteine and phenylalanine, the CDR3 has 15 amino acids. Only CDR3 DNA is held: 45 bases, read in frame from base 1.

The sequenced sample was PBMCs. This receptor was taken from a male donor in good health and CMV-seronegative. The V and J segments used are TRBV4-3 and TRBJ2-7; 7 central bases correspond to TRBD2. The CDR3 reads as follows: CASSQGASGLYEQYF. The sequence in DNA is TGCGCCAGCAGCCAAGGGGCTAGCGGACTTTACGAGCAGTACTTC.